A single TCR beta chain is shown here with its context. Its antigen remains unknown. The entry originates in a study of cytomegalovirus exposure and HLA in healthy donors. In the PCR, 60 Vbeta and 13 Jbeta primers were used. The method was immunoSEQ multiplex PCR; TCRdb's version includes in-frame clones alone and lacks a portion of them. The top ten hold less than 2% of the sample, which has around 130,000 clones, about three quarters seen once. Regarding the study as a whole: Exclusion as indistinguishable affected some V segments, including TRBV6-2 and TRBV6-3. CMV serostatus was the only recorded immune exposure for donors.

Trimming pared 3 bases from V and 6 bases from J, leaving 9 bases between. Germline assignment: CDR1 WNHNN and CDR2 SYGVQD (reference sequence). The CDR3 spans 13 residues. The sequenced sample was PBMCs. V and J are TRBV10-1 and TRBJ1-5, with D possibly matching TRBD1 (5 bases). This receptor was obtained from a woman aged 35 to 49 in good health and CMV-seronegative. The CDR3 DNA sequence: TGCGCCAGCAGTGATTCAGGGATTCAGCCCCAGCATTTT. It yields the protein CASSDSGIQPQHF.